The source of this T cell receptor beta chain is a study of shared clonotypes between healthy human individuals. Profiling relied on immunoSEQ multiplex PCR, and the TCRdb table lists in-frame clones only, not all of them. The data hold around 1.1 million clones, with 60% to 80% observed a single time. The donor cohort consisted entirely of Caucasian adults residing in Nashville, Tennessee. The CDR3 consists of 15 residues. Trimming left V 4 bases short and J 4 bases short, with 17 bases between. CDR1 and CDR2 (germline): SGHRS, YFSETQ. The TCR sequence derives from a man aged 18 to 30 in good health. Some clones in this sample may be carry-over from other donors' samples. Material: memory CD4+ T cells from PBMCs. Subset of the sample: CD45RA-negative fraction. The V and J genes are TRBV5-1 and TRBJ1-2; D perhaps matches TRBD1 (6 bases). The CDR3 nucleotides are TGCGCCAGCAGCCTGAGCGGGGGCCGGGGCTATGGCTACACCTTC. Its protein is CASSLSGGRGYGYTF. The full variable domain, in which reference TRBV5-1 and TRBJ1-2 provide the parts outside the CDR3, is KAGVTQTPRYLIKTRGQQVTLSCSPISGHRSVSWYQQTPGQGLQFLFEYFSETQRNKGNFPGRFSGRQFSNSRSEMNVSTLELGDSALYLCASSLSGGRGYGYTFGSGTRLTVV.